Listed below are T cell receptor beta chains from one sample, sequenced in a study of T cell repertoires in cytomegalovirus infection. These TCRs are of unknown antigen specificity. TCRdb re-called the reads through MiXCR, storing one row per CDR3 protein. The sample lists hundreds of thousands of distinct CDR3 sequences, around 35% occurring once. Specimen: cultured PBMCs, collected from culture after CMV antigen stimulation. Receptor source: a human donor in good health (CMV status not recorded). Some clones in this sample may be carry-over from other donors' samples. Both conserved end residues are part of each CDR3. Fields, in order: D gene, V gene, J gene, clone size, CDR3 protein, CDR3 DNA. The D gene is left open where the match is weak. Size values are once, few and many counts, or a class for expanded clones, and some rows have none.

d_call: TRBD1
v_call: TRBV2
j_call: TRBJ1-5
clone_size: NA
cdr3_aa: CASKGQSSQPQHF
cdr3_nt: TGTGCCAGCAAGGGACAGTCTAGTCAGCCCCAGCATTTT

d_call: NA
v_call: TRBV7-8
j_call: TRBJ2-7
clone_size: NA
cdr3_aa: CASSPGSAEQYF
cdr3_nt: TGTGCCAGCAGCCCTGGAAGTGCCGAGCAGTACTTC

d_call: TRBD2
v_call: TRBV27
j_call: TRBJ2-3
clone_size: NA
cdr3_aa: CASSYLSPSGLTDTQYF
cdr3_nt: TGTGCCAGCAGCTACCTCTCACCTAGCGGGTTGACAGATACGCAGTATTTT

d_call: NA
v_call: TRBV12-3/TRBV12-4
j_call: TRBJ2-3
clone_size: few
cdr3_aa: CASSPPPGESTDTQYF
cdr3_nt: TGTGCCAGCAGTCCCCCCCCTGGCGAAAGCACAGATACGCAGTATTTT

d_call: NA
v_call: TRBV5-1
j_call: TRBJ1-6
clone_size: NA
cdr3_aa: CASSLGQGDGSPLHF
cdr3_nt: TGCGCCAGCAGCTTGGGGCAGGGCGACGGTTCACCCCTCCACTTT

d_call: NA
v_call: TRBV7-2
j_call: TRBJ2-3
clone_size: many
cdr3_aa: CASSLVPGQITDTQYF
cdr3_nt: TGTGCCAGCAGTTTAGTACCCGGCCAAATAACAGATACGCAGTATTTT

d_call: NA
v_call: TRBV6-6
j_call: TRBJ2-3
clone_size: NA
cdr3_aa: CASSYEGTTDTQYF
cdr3_nt: TGTGCCAGCAGTTACGAGGGGACCACAGATACGCAGTATTTT

d_call: TRBD2
v_call: TRBV12-3/TRBV12-4
j_call: TRBJ2-4
clone_size: NA
cdr3_aa: CASSSGGGIDIQYF
cdr3_nt: TGTGCCAGCAGTTCCGGGGGGGGGATAGACATTCAGTACTTC

d_call: NA
v_call: TRBV11-2
j_call: TRBJ2-5
clone_size: few
cdr3_aa: CASSSPWERRETQYF
cdr3_nt: TGTGCCAGCAGCTCCCCCTGGGAACGGAGGGAGACCCAGTACTTC

d_call: TRBD1
v_call: TRBV10-3
j_call: TRBJ1-1
clone_size: few
cdr3_aa: CAISPGTGNTEAFF
cdr3_nt: TGTGCCATCAGTCCCGGGACAGGGAACACTGAAGCTTTCTTT

d_call: TRBD2
v_call: TRBV10-3
j_call: TRBJ2-1
clone_size: few
cdr3_aa: CAISDGTRRNEQFF
cdr3_nt: TGTGCCATCAGTGACGGGACTAGGCGGAATGAGCAGTTCTTC

d_call: TRBD1
v_call: TRBV28
j_call: TRBJ2-3
clone_size: once
cdr3_aa: CASSSYRGSGTDTQYF
cdr3_nt: TGTGCCAGCAGTTCTTACAGGGGGTCTGGGACAGATACGCAGTATTTT

d_call: TRBD1
v_call: TRBV7-2
j_call: TRBJ2-5
clone_size: many
cdr3_aa: CASSPDRGGQETQYF
cdr3_nt: TGTGCCAGCAGCCCCGACAGGGGAGGCCAAGAGACCCAGTACTTC

d_call: NA
v_call: TRBV19
j_call: TRBJ1-5
clone_size: few
cdr3_aa: CASSIVGAGRQPQHF
cdr3_nt: TGTGCCAGTAGTATAGTCGGGGCAGGGCGACAGCCCCAGCATTTT

d_call: NA
v_call: TRBV30
j_call: TRBJ1-1
clone_size: NA
cdr3_aa: CAWTGGSEAFF
cdr3_nt: TGTGCCTGGACAGGAGGGTCTGAAGCTTTCTTT

d_call: NA
v_call: TRBV4-1
j_call: TRBJ2-7
clone_size: NA
cdr3_aa: CASSPSRARGSYEQYF
cdr3_nt: TGCGCCAGCAGTCCCTCTAGGGCCAGGGGATCCTACGAGCAGTACTTC

d_call: TRBD1
v_call: TRBV7-2
j_call: TRBJ1-4
clone_size: many
cdr3_aa: CASSSSGGSEKLFF
cdr3_nt: TGTGCCAGCAGCTCATCAGGGGGGAGTGAAAAACTGTTTTTT

d_call: NA
v_call: TRBV20-1
j_call: TRBJ2-3
clone_size: NA
cdr3_aa: CSAPAVDTQYF
cdr3_nt: TGCAGTGCCCCAGCAGTGGATACGCAGTATTTT

d_call: NA
v_call: TRBV29-1
j_call: TRBJ1-2
clone_size: NA
cdr3_aa: CSVEDFEEGPIYGYTF
cdr3_nt: TGCAGCGTTGAAGATTTTGAGGAGGGACCAATCTATGGCTACACCTTC

d_call: TRBD2
v_call: TRBV7-2
j_call: TRBJ2-7
clone_size: many
cdr3_aa: CASSLQSGTSAEQYF
cdr3_nt: TGTGCCAGCAGCTTGCAGTCGGGGACTAGCGCCGAGCAGTACTTC

d_call: NA
v_call: TRBV7-9
j_call: TRBJ1-1
clone_size: few
cdr3_aa: CASSLGQGGKNTEAFF
cdr3_nt: TGTGCCAGCAGCTTAGGCCAGGGAGGGAAAAACACTGAAGCTTTCTTT

d_call: NA
v_call: TRBV6-6
j_call: TRBJ2-5
clone_size: NA
cdr3_aa: CASSYSSELQETQYF
cdr3_nt: TGTGCCAGCAGTTACTCCTCCGAGCTCCAAGAGACCCAGTACTTC

d_call: NA
v_call: TRBV4-1
j_call: TRBJ1-5
clone_size: NA
cdr3_aa: CASSQDGGTYQPQHF
cdr3_nt: TGCGCCAGCAGCCAAGATGGGGGAACTTATCAGCCCCAGCATTTT

d_call: NA
v_call: TRBV19
j_call: TRBJ1-1
clone_size: few
cdr3_aa: CASTVQGSVTEAFF
cdr3_nt: TGTGCCAGTACCGTACAGGGTTCGGTCACTGAAGCTTTCTTT

d_call: NA
v_call: TRBV7-9
j_call: TRBJ2-2
clone_size: NA
cdr3_aa: CASSLGRQRTGELFF
cdr3_nt: TGTGCCAGCAGCTTGGGTAGACAAAGGACCGGGGAGCTGTTTTTT

d_call: NA
v_call: TRBV5-1
j_call: TRBJ2-3
clone_size: NA
cdr3_aa: CASILRDTGTDTQYF
cdr3_nt: TGCGCCAGCATCCTCCGGGACACCGGTACGGATACGCAGTATTTT

d_call: TRBD1
v_call: TRBV12-3/TRBV12-4
j_call: TRBJ1-1
clone_size: few
cdr3_aa: CASIGQGSTEAFF
cdr3_nt: TGTGCCAGCATCGGACAGGGGAGCACTGAAGCTTTCTTT

d_call: NA
v_call: TRBV12-3/TRBV12-4
j_call: TRBJ2-7
clone_size: NA
cdr3_aa: CASGPGASSYEQYF
cdr3_nt: TGTGCCAGCGGCCCCGGGGCAAGCTCCTACGAGCAGTACTTC

d_call: NA
v_call: TRBV6-6
j_call: TRBJ2-5
clone_size: NA
cdr3_aa: CASSPFGQGRQETQYF
cdr3_nt: TGTGCCAGCAGTCCCTTCGGTCAGGGACGCCAAGAGACCCAGTACTTC

d_call: NA
v_call: TRBV6-5
j_call: TRBJ2-7
clone_size: once
cdr3_aa: CASSSRTWKQYF
cdr3_nt: TGTGCCAGCAGTTCACGAACCTGGAAGCAGTACTTC

d_call: NA
v_call: TRBV7-6
j_call: TRBJ2-1
clone_size: few
cdr3_aa: CASSYWDFSYNEQFF
cdr3_nt: TGTGCCAGCAGCTATTGGGACTTCTCCTACAATGAGCAGTTCTTC

d_call: NA
v_call: TRBV5-1
j_call: TRBJ2-1
clone_size: NA
cdr3_aa: CASSLVWEQNEQFF
cdr3_nt: TGCGCCAGCAGCTTGGTCTGGGAGCAAAATGAGCAGTTCTTC

d_call: TRBD1
v_call: TRBV28
j_call: TRBJ1-6
clone_size: NA
cdr3_aa: CASSPMGTGDYNSPLHF
cdr3_nt: TGTGCCAGCAGCCCCATGGGGACAGGGGACTATAATTCACCCCTCCACTTT

d_call: NA
v_call: TRBV28
j_call: TRBJ1-3
clone_size: NA
cdr3_aa: CASSFGASGNTIYF
cdr3_nt: TGTGCCAGCAGTTTTGGTGCCTCTGGAAACACCATATATTTT

d_call: TRBD1
v_call: TRBV12-3/TRBV12-4
j_call: TRBJ1-3
clone_size: NA
cdr3_aa: CASTPGTGSSGNTIYF
cdr3_nt: TGTGCCAGCACCCCCGGGACAGGGAGCTCTGGAAACACCATATATTTT

d_call: TRBD2
v_call: TRBV10-3
j_call: TRBJ2-2
clone_size: few
cdr3_aa: CAITRGGVGAGELFF
cdr3_nt: TGTGCCATCACCCGGGGGGGAGTCGGCGCCGGGGAGCTGTTTTTT

d_call: TRBD2
v_call: TRBV4-1
j_call: TRBJ2-1
clone_size: few
cdr3_aa: CASSPLTSGSYNEQFF
cdr3_nt: TGCGCCAGCAGCCCACTGACTAGCGGATCGTACAATGAGCAGTTCTTC

d_call: TRBD1
v_call: TRBV12-3/TRBV12-4
j_call: TRBJ2-1
clone_size: few
cdr3_aa: CASSRDRGRGEQFF
cdr3_nt: TGTGCCAGCTCCCGGGACAGGGGAAGAGGTGAGCAGTTCTTC

d_call: NA
v_call: TRBV12-3/TRBV12-4
j_call: TRBJ1-4
clone_size: NA
cdr3_aa: CASTLGAGANEKLFF
cdr3_nt: TGTGCCAGCACCCTGGGCGCAGGAGCTAATGAAAAACTGTTTTTT

d_call: NA
v_call: TRBV2
j_call: TRBJ2-1
clone_size: NA
cdr3_aa: CASRSRAQEFPGNEQFF
cdr3_nt: TGTGCCAGCAGAAGCCGGGCCCAGGAGTTCCCCGGCAATGAGCAGTTCTTC

d_call: NA
v_call: TRBV6-1
j_call: TRBJ1-6
clone_size: NA
cdr3_aa: CASDVAPPYFNSPLHF
cdr3_nt: TGTGCCAGCGACGTAGCGCCTCCTTATTTTAATTCACCCCTCCACTTT

d_call: TRBD1
v_call: TRBV7-8
j_call: TRBJ1-1
clone_size: NA
cdr3_aa: CASSPAAGTVNTEAFF
cdr3_nt: TGTGCCAGCAGCCCAGCGGCCGGGACAGTGAACACTGAAGCTTTCTTT